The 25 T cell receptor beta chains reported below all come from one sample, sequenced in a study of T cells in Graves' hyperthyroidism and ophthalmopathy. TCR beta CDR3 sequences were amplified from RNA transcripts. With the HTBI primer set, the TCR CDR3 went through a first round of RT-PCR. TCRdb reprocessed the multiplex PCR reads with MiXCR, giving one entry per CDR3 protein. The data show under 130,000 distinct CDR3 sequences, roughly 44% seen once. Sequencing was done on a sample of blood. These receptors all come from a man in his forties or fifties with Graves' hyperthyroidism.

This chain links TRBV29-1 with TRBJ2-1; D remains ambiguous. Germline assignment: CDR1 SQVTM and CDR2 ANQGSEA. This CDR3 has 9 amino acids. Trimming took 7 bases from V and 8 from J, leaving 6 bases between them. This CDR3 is CSGTYEQFF. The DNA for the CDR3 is TGCAGCGGGACCTATGAGCAGTTCTTC.

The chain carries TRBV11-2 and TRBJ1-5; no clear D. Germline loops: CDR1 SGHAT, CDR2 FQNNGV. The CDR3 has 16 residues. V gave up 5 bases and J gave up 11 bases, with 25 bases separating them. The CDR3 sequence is CASSPGLAGSLETQHF. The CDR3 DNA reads TGTGCCAGCAGCCCTGGACTAGCGGGGTCCTTAGAGACCCAGCATTTT. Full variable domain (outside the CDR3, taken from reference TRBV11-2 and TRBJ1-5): EAGVAQSPRYKIIEKRQSVAFWCNPISGHATLYWYQQILGQGPKLLIQFQNNGVVDDSQLPKDRFSAERLKGVDSTLKIQPAKLEDSAVYLCASSPGLAGSLETQHFGDGTRLSIL.

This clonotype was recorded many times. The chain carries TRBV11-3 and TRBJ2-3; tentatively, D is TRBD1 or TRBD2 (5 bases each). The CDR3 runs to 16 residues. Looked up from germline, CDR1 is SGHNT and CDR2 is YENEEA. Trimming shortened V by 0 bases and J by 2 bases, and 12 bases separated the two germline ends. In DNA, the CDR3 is TGTGCCAGCAGCTTAGATCGGGGCAGCTACACAGATACGCAGTATTTT. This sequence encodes CASSLDRGSYTDTQYF.

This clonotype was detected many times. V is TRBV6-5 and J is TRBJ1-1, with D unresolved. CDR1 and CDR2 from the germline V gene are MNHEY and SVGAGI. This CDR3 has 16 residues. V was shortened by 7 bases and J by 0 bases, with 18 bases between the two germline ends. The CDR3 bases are TGTGCCAGCACCACCTCGAGGCGGGAGCTGAACACTGAAGCTTTCTTT. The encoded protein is CASTTSRRELNTEAFF.

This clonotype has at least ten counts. CDR3 protein: CASSLGPNLSGTQYF. In DNA form, the CDR3 reads TGTGCCAGCAGCTTGGGGCCCAACTTGTCGGGGACCCAGTACTTC. The chain joins TRBV5-4 to TRBJ2-5, with no clear D. Per the germline V gene, CDR1 is SGHNT and CDR2 is YYREEE (reference sequence). The CDR3 is 15 residues long. V shed 0 bases and J shed 7 bases, with 16 bases lying between them.

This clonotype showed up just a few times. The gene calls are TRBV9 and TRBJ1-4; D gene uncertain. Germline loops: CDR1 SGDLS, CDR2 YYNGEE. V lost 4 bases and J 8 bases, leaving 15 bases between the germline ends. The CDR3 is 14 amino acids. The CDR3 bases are TGTGCCAGCAGCCAAGGTCGAGTTGAAGAAAAACTGTTTTTT. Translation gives CASSQGRVEEKLFF.

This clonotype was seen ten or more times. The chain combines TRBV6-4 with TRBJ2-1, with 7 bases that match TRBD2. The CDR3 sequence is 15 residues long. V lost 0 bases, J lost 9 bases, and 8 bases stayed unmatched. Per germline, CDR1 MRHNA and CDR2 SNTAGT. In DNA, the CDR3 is TGTGCCAGCAGTGACTCGGGGGGGACTGTCGTTGAGCAGTTCTTC. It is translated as CASSDSGGTVVEQFF.

CDR3 protein: CASSLDGDAYNEQFF. The CDR3 nucleotides read TGTGCCAGCAGCTTGGATGGGGATGCCTACAATGAGCAGTTCTTC. This chain uses TRBV5-4 with TRBJ2-1; D remains ambiguous. V shed 0 bases and J shed 2 bases, with 9 bases lying between them. CDR1 and CDR2 from the germline V gene are SGHNT and YYREEE (reference sequence). This CDR3 spans 15 amino acids.

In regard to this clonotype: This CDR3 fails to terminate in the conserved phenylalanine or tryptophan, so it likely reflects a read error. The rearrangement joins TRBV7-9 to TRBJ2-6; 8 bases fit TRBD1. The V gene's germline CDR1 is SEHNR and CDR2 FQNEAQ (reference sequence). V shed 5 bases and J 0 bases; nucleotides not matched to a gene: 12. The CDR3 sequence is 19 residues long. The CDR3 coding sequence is TGTGCCAGCAGCCCGGACCGGGACAGGTCATTCTCTGGGGCCAACGTCCTGACTGTC. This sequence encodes CASSPDRDRSFSGANVLTV.

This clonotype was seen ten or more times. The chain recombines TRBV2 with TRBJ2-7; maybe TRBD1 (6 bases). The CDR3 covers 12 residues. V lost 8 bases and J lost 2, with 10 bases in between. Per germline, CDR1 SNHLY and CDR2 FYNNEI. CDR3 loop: CASRTETYEQYF. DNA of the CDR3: TGTGCCAGCCGGACAGAAACCTACGAGCAGTACTTC.

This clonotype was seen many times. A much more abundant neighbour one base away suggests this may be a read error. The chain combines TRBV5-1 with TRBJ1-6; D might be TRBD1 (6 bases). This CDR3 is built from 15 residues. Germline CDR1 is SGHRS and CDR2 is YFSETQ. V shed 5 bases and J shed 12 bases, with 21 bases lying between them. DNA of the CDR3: TGCGCCAGCAGACGAGCACAGGGAGTTGGGTTACCCCTCCACTTT. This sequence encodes CASRRAQGVGLPLHF.

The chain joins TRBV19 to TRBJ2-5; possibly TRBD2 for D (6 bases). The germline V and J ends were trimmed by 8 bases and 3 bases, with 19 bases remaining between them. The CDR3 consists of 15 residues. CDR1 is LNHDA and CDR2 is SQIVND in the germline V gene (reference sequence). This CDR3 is CASLRRGMGKETQYF. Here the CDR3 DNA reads TGTGCCAGTCTACGCCGGGGGATGGGGAAAGAGACCCAGTACTTC.

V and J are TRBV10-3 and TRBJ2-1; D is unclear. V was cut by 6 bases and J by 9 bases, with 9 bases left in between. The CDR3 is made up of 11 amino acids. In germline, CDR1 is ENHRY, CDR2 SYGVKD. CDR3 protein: CAISETGEQFF. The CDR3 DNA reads TGTGCCATCAGCGAAACGGGTGAGCAGTTCTTC.

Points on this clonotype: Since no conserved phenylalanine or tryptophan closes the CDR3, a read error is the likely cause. CDR3: CASSEAAGGQPQHY. CDR3 bases: TGTGCCAGCAGTGAGGCGGCAGGGGGTCAGCCCCAGCATTAT. The chain has TRBV2 and TRBJ1-5, with TRBD1 matching 7 bases. The CDR3 has 14 amino acids. Germline V lookup: CDR1 SNHLY, CDR2 FYNNEI. V trimming: 3 bases; J trimming: 6 bases; junction bases outside the gene matches: 5.

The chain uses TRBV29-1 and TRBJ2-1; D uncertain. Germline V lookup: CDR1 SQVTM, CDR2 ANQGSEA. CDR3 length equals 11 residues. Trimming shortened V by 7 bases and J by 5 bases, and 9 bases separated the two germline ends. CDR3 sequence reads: CSAHSDNEQFF. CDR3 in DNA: TGCAGCGCACATTCCGACAATGAGCAGTTCTTC.

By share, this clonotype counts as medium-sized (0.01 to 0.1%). CDR3 region: CASSTDVAWGYTF. CDR3 coding DNA: TGTGCCAGCAGTACTGACGTTGCTTGGGGCTACACCTTC. The chain has TRBV25-1 and TRBJ1-2, with D hard to call. Germline lookup yields CDR1 MGHDK and CDR2 SYGVNS. The CDR3 contains 13 residues. Trimming cost V 5 bases and J 8 bases, with 15 bases left between them.

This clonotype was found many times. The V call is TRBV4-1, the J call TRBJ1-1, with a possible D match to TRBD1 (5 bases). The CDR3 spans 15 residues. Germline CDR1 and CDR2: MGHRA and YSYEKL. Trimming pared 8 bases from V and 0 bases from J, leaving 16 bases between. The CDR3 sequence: CASSQTTGVNTEAFF. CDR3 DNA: TGCGCCAGCTCCCAAACGACGGGGGTGAACACTGAAGCTTTCTTT.

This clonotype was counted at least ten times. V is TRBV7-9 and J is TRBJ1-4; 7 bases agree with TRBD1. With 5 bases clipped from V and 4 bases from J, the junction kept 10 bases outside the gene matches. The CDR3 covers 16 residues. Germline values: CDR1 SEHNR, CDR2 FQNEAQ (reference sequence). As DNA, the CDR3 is TGTGCCAGCAGCCAAGATCAGGGGACAGATAATGAAAAACTGTTTTTT. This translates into CASSQDQGTDNEKLFF.

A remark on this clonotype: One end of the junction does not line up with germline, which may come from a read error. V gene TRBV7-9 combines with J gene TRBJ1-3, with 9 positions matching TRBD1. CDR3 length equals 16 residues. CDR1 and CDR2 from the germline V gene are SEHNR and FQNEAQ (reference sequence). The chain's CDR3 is CASSQTGGPSGNTIYF. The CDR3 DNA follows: TGCGCCAGCAGCCAAACAGGGGGCCCTTCTGGAAACACCATATATTTT.

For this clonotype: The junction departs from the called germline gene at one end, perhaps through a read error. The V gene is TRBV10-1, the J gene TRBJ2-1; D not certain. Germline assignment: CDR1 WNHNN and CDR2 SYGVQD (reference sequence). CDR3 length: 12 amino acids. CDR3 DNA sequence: TGCGCCAGCAGTGATGGTTACAGTGAGCAGTTCTTC. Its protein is CASSDGYSEQFF.

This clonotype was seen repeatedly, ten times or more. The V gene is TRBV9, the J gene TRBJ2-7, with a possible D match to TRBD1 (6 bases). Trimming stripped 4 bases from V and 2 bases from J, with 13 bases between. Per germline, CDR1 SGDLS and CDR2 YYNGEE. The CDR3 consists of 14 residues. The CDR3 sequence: CASSPRQATYEQYF. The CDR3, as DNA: TGTGCCAGCAGCCCCCGACAGGCAACCTACGAGCAGTACTTC.

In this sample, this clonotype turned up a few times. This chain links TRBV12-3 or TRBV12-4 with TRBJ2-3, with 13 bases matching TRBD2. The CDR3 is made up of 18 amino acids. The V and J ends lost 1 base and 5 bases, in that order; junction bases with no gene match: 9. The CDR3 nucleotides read TGTGCCAGCAGTTTAGAACTAGCGGGAGGGCCCGGGAAAGATACGCAGTATTTT. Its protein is CASSLELAGGPGKDTQYF.

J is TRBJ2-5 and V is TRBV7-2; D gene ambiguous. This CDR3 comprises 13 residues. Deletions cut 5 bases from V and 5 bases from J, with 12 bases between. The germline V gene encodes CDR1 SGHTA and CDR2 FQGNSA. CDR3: CASSPDQGETQYF. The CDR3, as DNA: TGTGCCAGCAGCCCGGATCAAGGGGAGACCCAGTACTTC. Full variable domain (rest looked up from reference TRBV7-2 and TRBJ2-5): GAGVSQSPSNKVTEKGKDVELRCDPISGHTALYWYRQSLGQGLEFLIYFQGNSAPDKSGLPSDRFSAERTGGSVSTLTIQRTQQEDSAVYLCASSPDQGETQYFGPGTRLLVL.

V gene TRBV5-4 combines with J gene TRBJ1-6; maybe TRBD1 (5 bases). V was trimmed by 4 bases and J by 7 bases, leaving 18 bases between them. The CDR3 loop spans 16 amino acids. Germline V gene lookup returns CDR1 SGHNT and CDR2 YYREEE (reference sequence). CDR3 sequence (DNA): TGTGCCAGCAGCCCGGCGGGACGTGCGGCGAATTCACCCCTCCACTTT. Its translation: CASSPAGRAANSPLHF.

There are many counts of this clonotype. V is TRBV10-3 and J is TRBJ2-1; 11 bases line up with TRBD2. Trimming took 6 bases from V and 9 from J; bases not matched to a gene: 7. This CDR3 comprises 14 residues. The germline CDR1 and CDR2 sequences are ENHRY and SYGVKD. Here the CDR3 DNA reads TGTGCCATCAGAAACGGGACTAGCGGTTTTGAGCAGTTCTTC. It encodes CAIRNGTSGFEQFF.